This is a list of T cell receptor beta chains from one sample in a study of shared clonotypes between healthy human individuals. Libraries were prepared by immunoSEQ multiplex PCR; TCRdb keeps only in-frame clonotypes and omits some of them. In the table there are about 580,000 clones, 95% to 98% of which are singletons. Material for sequencing was naive CD8+ T cells sorted from blood. The receptors derive from a man aged 25-45 years in good health. Both conserved end residues are part of each CDR3. D genes are given only for firm matches. Not all rows give a size; the values are once, few, many and, for expanded clones, a class.

j_call v_call d_call clone_size cdr3_length cdr3_nt cdr3_aa
TRBJ1-3 TRBV7-6 . . 17 TGTGCCAGCAGCCCCTCGTTCCAGGCGGACTCTGGAAACACCATATATTTT CASSPSFQADSGNTIYF
TRBJ2-7 TRBV10-3 . . 14 TGTGCCATCAGTGATCCCTCGGGTGTTTACGAGCAGTACTTC CAISDPSGVYEQYF
TRBJ2-7 TRBV14 TRBD1 . 17 TGTGCCAGCAGCCAAGGGACCGGGACAGGGGGCTCCTACGAGCAGTACTTC CASSQGTGTGGSYEQYF
TRBJ1-3 TRBV4-3 TRBD1 . 18 TGCGCCAGCAGCCAAGGCTACCGGGGGACAGGGGGCGAAAACACCATATATTTT CASSQGYRGTGGENTIYF
TRBJ2-5 TRBV19 TRBD2 . 17 TGTGCCAGTAGTAGGACTAGCGGGAGGGCCTCCGATGAGACCCAGTACTTC CASSRTSGRASDETQYF
TRBJ2-7 TRBV15 TRBD2 . 15 TGTGCCACCAGCCCGCTGACTAGCGGGAAGTACGAGCAGTACTTC CATSPLTSGKYEQYF
TRBJ2-2 TRBV29-1 TRBD1 once 13 TGCAGCGCGGACAGGGCGAACACCGGGGAGCTGTTTTTT CSADRANTGELFF
TRBJ2-3 TRBV11-2 . . 15 TGTGCCAGCAGCTTGTGGGCGGGCCCCACAGATACGCAGTATTTT CASSLWAGPTDTQYF
TRBJ2-1 TRBV28 TRBD2 . 16 TGTGCCAGCAGTCATAGCACTATGGCGGGGGGCGGTGAGCAGTTCTTC CASSHSTMAGGGEQFF
TRBJ2-3 TRBV29-1 TRBD2 . 12 TGCAGCGCCTCTAGCGGGGGAGATACGCAGTATTTT CSASSGGDTQYF
TRBJ2-7 TRBV5-4 TRBD1 . 13 TGTGCCAGCAGCTTGGGGACAGGAGGCGAGCAGTACTTC CASSLGTGGEQYF
TRBJ1-5 TRBV7-9 . . 14 TGTGCCAGCAGCAGGGGGACACCGAACTTGGCCCAGCATTTT CASSRGTPNLAQHF
TRBJ2-7 TRBV4-3 TRBD1 . 16 TGCGCCAGCAGCCAAGGGACAGGGAATAACGCCTACGAGCAGTACTTC CASSQGTGNNAYEQYF
TRBJ1-3 TRBV7-9 . . 13 TGTGCCAGCAGCCTCTCAGCGGGAAACACCATATATTTT CASSLSAGNTIYF
TRBJ1-1 TRBV15 . once 15 TGTGCCACCAGCAGTAACACATGGGACCACACTGAAGCTTTCTTT CATSSNTWDHTEAFF
TRBJ2-7 TRBV7-9 . . 12 TGTGCCAGCAGCTCAGGGGACCGCGAGCAGTACTTC CASSSGDREQYF
TRBJ1-5 TRBV6-6 . . 16 TGTGCCAGCAGTTACGGCTCGGAGTATAGCAATCAGCCCCAGCATTTT CASSYGSEYSNQPQHF
TRBJ1-3 TRBV4-1 . . 15 TGCGCCAGCAGCCCGCGGACGATAAAGGGAAACACCATATATTTT CASSPRTIKGNTIYF
TRBJ2-2 TRBV4-1 TRBD2 once 18 TGCGCCAGCAGCCAAGGTCCTATAGCGGGAGCGGACACCGGGGAGCTGTTTTTT CASSQGPIAGADTGELFF
TRBJ1-4 TRBV7-7 TRBD1 . 17 TGTGCCAGCAGCTTAGGGGGTGAGGGACAGGAGAATGAAAAACTGTTTTTT CASSLGGEGQENEKLFF
TRBJ1-5 TRBV7-8 . once 15 TGTGCCAGCAGCTTAACACAGGGATCATATCAGCCCCAGCATTTT CASSLTQGSYQPQHF
TRBJ1-1 TRBV5-6 . once 12 TGTGCCAGCAGCTTAGGAGACACTGAAGCTTTCTTT CASSLGDTEAFF
TRBJ2-1 TRBV4-1 . . 14 TGCGCCAGCAGCCAAGAAGTAAGCGGCAATGAGCAGTTCTTC CASSQEVSGNEQFF
TRBJ2-2 TRBV10-3 . once 15 TGTGCCATCAGTGTGGCGGAGTCGAACACCGGGGAGCTGTTTTTT CAISVAESNTGELFF